This T cell receptor beta chain was identified during a study of blood T cell repertoires in COVID-19 (dated by TCRdb to 2020 to 2022). Study-level background: Samples covering the acute and convalescent phases of COVID-19 were provided by collaborators in the United States, Italy and Spain. The dataset comprised deeply sampled blood TCRbeta repertoires from subjects exposed to, actively infected with, or recovered from COVID-19. Samples were obtained from the ongoing ImmuneRACE study (first 160 participants) and from 1,200 or so subjects provided by 6 global collaborators. The repertoires were released in a freely available public database intended as a resource for research on the immune response to SARS-CoV-2. HLA class I and class II types, where available, came from metadata supplied by the sample provider rather than from assay-based typing. The prospective study material was composed of cDNA or gDNA derived from T cells, B-cell-depleted T cells, or PBMCs. Nearly every sample came with metadata listing a de-identified subject ID, COVID-19 status, age in years and sex.

Overall results and qualifications from the work: Clinical and demographic metadata were provided uncurated, with the amount varying by source and participant.

TCRbeta CDR3 regions were amplified from genomic DNA using the immunoSEQ Assay, a bias-controlled multiplex PCR. Turning to the authors' computational methods: The number of nucleated cells in each sample was estimated by amplification of reference gene primers within the assay. To quantify the absolute abundance of each unique TCRbeta CDR3 rearrangement, sequence reads were collapsed and filtered. For each sample, productive Simpson clonality was calculated by taking the square root of Simpson's diversity index across productive rearrangements. The source is immuneACCESS, and TCRdb retained only in-frame sequences with V and J called. Part of the clones is not carried over; for the studies checked, unresolved V genes explain less than half of this, and the remainder is unexplained. The V and J calls and clone size are taken from that table; D and trimming were inferred from the DNA. Across this sample there are approximately 330,000 clones, with roughly 86% seen only once. 7.5% to 10% of the sample lies in the top ten.

One collaborating source in Seattle enrolled patients while the patients were actively infected and followed the patients over time throughout the course of disease. Collaborating institutions collected whole blood in K2EDTA tubes following their own protocols. For TCRbeta analysis, collaborators shipped samples in one of three forms: frozen whole blood, isolated PBMCs, or DNA extracted from either of those sample types. Concerning this clone: There is no known antigen for this receptor. There are no base qualities to consult, and no much larger clone falls within one base.

From the germline V gene, CDR1 is SGHRS and CDR2 is YFSETQ. The V and J ends are trimmed by 4 bases and 5 bases, leaving 21 bases between them. The CDR3 holds 16 amino acids from the cysteine to the phenylalanine. The kept DNA is CDR3 alone, 48 bases in frame from the first base. Recombination linked TRBV5-1 to TRBJ2-5; TRBD2 is perhaps the D gene, given 6 matching bases. This TCR derives from a man aged 25-45 years with COVID-19, enrolled during active disease. The sample consisted of peripheral blood. The CDR3 reads as follows: CASSLKSLAVRETQYF. The nucleotides read TGCGCCAGCAGCCTGAAAAGCTTAGCGGTGCGTGAGACCCAGTACTTC.